A single T cell receptor (beta chain) is shown here with its context. What it recognizes is unknown. CDR1 and CDR2 (germline): SGDLS, YYNGEE. Between the trimmed V and J ends, which lost 2 bases and 8 bases, there was a span of 13 bases. The CDR3 totals 14 residues. Sequencing used immunoSEQ multiplex PCR; TCRdb keeps in-frame clones, though not all of them. The repertoire includes roughly 20,000 clones, 70% to 75% of them detected once, and about 32% sits in the top ten. Unexposed donor CD4+ T cells date from about 2011-2018, before the COVID-19 pandemic. The cells were cultured for 9 to 11 days before CD4+ T cells were isolated. Unexposed-donor CD4+ T cells were probed with SARS-CoV-2 S/N and four cold-coronavirus spikes, cells permitting. The entry originates in a study of CD4 T cells in relation to SARS-CoV-2 and coronaviruses. Study information: PBMCs were cultured with antigen for nine to ten days before TCR beta sequencing.

General study results and limits: Samples before the pandemic and after infection were not matched within any donor.

This clonotype was obtained from a human donor in good health. The sequenced sample was CD4+ T cells from PBMCs, cultured in vitro. This chain uses TRBV9 with TRBJ1-4, with a possible D match to TRBD1 (5 bases). The CDR3 here is CASSVSGFGEKLFF. DNA for the CDR3: TGTGCCAGCAGCGTGTCAGGGTTTGGGGAAAAACTGTTTTTT.